This record covers a single TCR beta chain. No cognate antigen has been identified for it. No much larger clone exists at a distance of one base, and base qualities are not known. Explained via the paper, the treatment or condition label denotes: in vitro stimulation with specific CMV peptide epitopes to enrich CMV-specific T cells. Sequenced using an Illumina HiSeq 1500. TCRdb reprocessing: public reads trimmed at Q25 with fastp, clones called with MiXCR, in-frame beta chains kept. Duplicate CDR3 protein sequences are folded into a single record with the most common DNA and genes. The sample table shows 380,000 or so distinct CDR3 sequences, and about 34% are seen once. Approximately 12% of the sample is in the top ten clones. The sample comes from a study of T cell repertoires in cytomegalovirus infection (dated by TCRdb to between 2017 and 2020). Concerning the study at large: Recently identified HLA-C-restricted CMV epitopes, whose presentation resists viral immunomodulation, were targeted by peptide stimulations together with well-studied HLA-B-restricted epitopes. Because public TCR beta signatures pointed to carriage of CMV infection together with the matching HLA type, the HLA type of each donor mattered for the analysis. Broad study findings and their caveats: In both this cohort and an independent cohort of 352 donors, the cumulative frequency of public TCR beta family members distinguished carriers of CMV infection plus the relevant HLA type. The ex vivo response was dominated by HLA-C-restricted CMV-specific TCR beta clonotypes, which also provided the single most frequent clonotype in two of eight donors.

CDR1 and CDR2 (SGHAT, FQNNGV) derive from the germline V gene. V and J are truncated by 0 bases and 7 bases respectively, leaving an intervening sequence of 18 bases. From cysteine to phenylalanine, the CDR3 is 17 amino acids long. Only the CDR3 portion is preserved as DNA: 51 bases, with reading frame beginning at the first base. The chain is made from TRBV11-2 and TRBJ1-4; TRBD1 could be the D gene, as 5 bases match. The origin of this receptor is a human donor in good health (CMV status not recorded). Some clones in this sample may be carry-over from other donors' samples. This specimen was cultured PBMCs, taken from culture after CMV antigen stimulation. CDR3 region: CASSLDGGARGREKLFF. The nucleotides are TGTGCCAGCAGCTTAGACGGCGGGGCCCGCGGGCGTGAAAAACTGTTTTTT.